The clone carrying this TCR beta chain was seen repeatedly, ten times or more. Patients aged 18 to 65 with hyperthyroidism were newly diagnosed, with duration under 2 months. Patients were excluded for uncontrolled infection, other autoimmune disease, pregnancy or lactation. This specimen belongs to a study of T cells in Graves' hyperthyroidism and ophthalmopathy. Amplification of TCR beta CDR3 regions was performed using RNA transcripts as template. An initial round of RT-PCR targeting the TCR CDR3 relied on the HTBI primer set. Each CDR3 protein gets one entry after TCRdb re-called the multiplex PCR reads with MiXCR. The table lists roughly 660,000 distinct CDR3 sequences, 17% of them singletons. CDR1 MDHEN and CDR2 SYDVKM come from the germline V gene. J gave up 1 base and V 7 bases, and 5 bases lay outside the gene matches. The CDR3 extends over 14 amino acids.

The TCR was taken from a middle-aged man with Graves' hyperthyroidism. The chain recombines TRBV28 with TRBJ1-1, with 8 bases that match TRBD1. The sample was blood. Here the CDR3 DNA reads TGTGCCAGCACTACGGGACAGGCGAACACTGAAGCTTTCTTT. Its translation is CASTTGQANTEAFF.